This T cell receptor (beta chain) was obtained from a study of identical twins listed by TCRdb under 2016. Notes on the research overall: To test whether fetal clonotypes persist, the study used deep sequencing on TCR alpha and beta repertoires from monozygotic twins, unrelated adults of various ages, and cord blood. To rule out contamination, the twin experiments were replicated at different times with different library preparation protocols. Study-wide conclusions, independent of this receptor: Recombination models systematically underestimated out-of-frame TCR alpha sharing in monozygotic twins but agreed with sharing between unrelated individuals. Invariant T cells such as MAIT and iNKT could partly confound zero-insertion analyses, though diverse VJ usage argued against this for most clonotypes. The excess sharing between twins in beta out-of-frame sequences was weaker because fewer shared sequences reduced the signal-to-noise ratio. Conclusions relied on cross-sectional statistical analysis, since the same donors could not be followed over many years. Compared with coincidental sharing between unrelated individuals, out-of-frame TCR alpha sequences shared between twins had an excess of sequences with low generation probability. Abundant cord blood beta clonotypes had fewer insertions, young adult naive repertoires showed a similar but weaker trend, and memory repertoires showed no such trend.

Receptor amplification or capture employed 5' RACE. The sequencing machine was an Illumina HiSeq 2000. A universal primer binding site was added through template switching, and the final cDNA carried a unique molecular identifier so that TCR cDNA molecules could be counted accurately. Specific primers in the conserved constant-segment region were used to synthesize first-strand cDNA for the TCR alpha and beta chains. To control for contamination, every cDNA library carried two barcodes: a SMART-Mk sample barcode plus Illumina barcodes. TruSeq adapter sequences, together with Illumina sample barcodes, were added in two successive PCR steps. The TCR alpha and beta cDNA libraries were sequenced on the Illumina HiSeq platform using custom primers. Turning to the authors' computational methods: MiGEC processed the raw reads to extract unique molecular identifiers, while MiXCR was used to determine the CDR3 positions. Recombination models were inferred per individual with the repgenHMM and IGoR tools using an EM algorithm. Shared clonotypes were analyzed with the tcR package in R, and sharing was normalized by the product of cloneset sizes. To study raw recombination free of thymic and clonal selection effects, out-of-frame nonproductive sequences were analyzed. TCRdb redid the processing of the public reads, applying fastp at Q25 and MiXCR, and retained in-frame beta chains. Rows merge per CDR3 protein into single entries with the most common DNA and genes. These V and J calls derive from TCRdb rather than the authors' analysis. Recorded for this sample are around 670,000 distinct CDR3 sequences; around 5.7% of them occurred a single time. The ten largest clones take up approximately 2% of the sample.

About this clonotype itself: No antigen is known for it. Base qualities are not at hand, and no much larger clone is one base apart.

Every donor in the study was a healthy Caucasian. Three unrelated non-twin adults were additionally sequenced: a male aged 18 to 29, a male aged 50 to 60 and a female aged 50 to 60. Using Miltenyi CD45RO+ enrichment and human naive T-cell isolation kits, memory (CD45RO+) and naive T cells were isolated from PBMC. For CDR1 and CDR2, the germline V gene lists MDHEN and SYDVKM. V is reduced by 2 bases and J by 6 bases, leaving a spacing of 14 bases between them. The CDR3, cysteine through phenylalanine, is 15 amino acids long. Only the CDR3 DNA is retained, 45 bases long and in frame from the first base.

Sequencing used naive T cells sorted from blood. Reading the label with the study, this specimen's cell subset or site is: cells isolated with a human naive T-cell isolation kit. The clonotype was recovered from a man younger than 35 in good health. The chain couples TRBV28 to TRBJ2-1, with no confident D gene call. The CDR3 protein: CASSLVSLSGNEQFF. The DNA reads TGTGCCAGCAGTTTAGTCTCCCTATCGGGCAATGAGCAGTTCTTC.